This TCR beta chain was found in a study of blood T cell repertoires in COVID-19. The repertoire was sequenced with immunoSEQ multiplex PCR; TCRdb's copy has only in-frame clones and lacks some. The sample carries roughly 670,000 clones, 80% to 90% recorded once. The CDR3 length is 12 residues. V was cut by 8 bases and J by 10 bases, with 12 bases left in between. Germline V gene sequence: CDR1 MNHEY, CDR2 SMNVEV (reference sequence). The source is a woman younger than 30 with acute or convalescent COVID-19. The sample consisted of peripheral blood. The chain has TRBV27 and TRBJ1-6, with D unclear. The CDR3 spells CASSEGPSPLHF. DNA of the CDR3: TGTGCCAGCTCGGAGGGTCCGTCACCCCTCCACTTT.